Each of the 13 T cell receptor beta chains below was sequenced from the same sample in a study of blood T cells in healthy people across ages. A sample-barcoded 5' primer and a J-beta primer mix were used in a second PCR of roughly 7 to 11 cycles. MiXCR was run by TCRdb on the 5' RACE reads, yielding one entry per CDR3 protein. The sample yields approximately 780,000 distinct CDR3 sequences, roughly 25% seen once. This sample also appeared in a second study, on T cells of mothers and their children.

The specimen sequenced was blood. These TCRs come from a boy between 10 and 17 years old in good health.

This clonotype was counted ten times or more. CDR3 sequence reads: CASSLGTSGGETQYF. The CDR3 DNA reads TGTGCCAGCAGCCTGGGGACTAGCGGGGGAGAGACCCAGTACTTC. This rearrangement joins TRBV7-2 to TRBJ2-5, with 14 bases identical to TRBD2. CDR1 and CDR2 (germline): SGHTA, FQGNSA. The CDR3 consists of 15 residues. The junction had 3 bases not matched to a gene; V was cut back by 5 bases and J by 4 bases.

CDR3 nucleotide sequence: TGTGCCAGCAGTCCGGACAGGGGGGATCGAAATGGCTACACCTTC. Its translation is CASSPDRGDRNGYTF. The rearrangement uses TRBV6-6 and TRBJ1-2; 10 bases map to TRBD1. The CDR3 is 15 amino acids. Germline V gene data show CDR1 as MNHNY and CDR2 as SVGAGI (reference sequence). After removal of 5 bases from V and 6 bases from J, the junction contained 9 bases not matched to a gene.

This clonotype turned up a few times. The chain carries TRBV5-1 and TRBJ1-4; D is perhaps TRBD1 (5 bases). Trimming cost V 0 bases and J 4 bases, with 7 bases left between them. Per the germline V gene, CDR1 is SGHRS and CDR2 is YFSETQ. CDR3 length: 14 residues. CDR3 amino acids: CASSLGGFNEKLFF. The CDR3 DNA follows: TGCGCCAGCAGCTTGGGGGGCTTTAATGAAAAACTGTTTTTT.

This clonotype was picked up a small number of times. V gene TRBV4-1 combines with J gene TRBJ1-1, with D uncertain. The CDR3 is made up of 16 amino acids. The germline CDR1 and CDR2 sequences are MGHRA and YSYEKL. Trimming left V 2 bases short and J 1 base short, with 14 bases between. CDR3 DNA: TGCGCCAGCAGCCAAAGTCCGTTACGGTCGAACACTGAAGCTTTCTTT. It specifies CASSQSPLRSNTEAFF.

This rearrangement joins TRBV12-3 or TRBV12-4 to TRBJ2-5; 7 bases fit TRBD1. With 3 bases clipped from V and 0 bases from J, the junction kept 4 bases outside the gene matches. CDR3 size: 15 residues. CDR3 coding DNA: TGTGCCAGCAGTTTGAACAGGGGCGACCAAGAGACCCAGTACTTC. This sequence encodes CASSLNRGDQETQYF.

This clonotype was seen more than once but under ten times. This chain connects TRBV28 to TRBJ2-7, with 7 bases aligning to TRBD1. This CDR3 has 18 residues. The J segment lost 3 bases and the V segment lost 7 bases, leaving 21 bases of the junction unmatched. The germline V gene encodes CDR1 MDHEN and CDR2 SYDVKM. CDR3 protein: CASIPFGTADFVDYEQYF. CDR3 coding DNA: TGTGCCAGCATTCCGTTCGGGACAGCGGATTTCGTGGACTACGAGCAGTACTTC.

The gene calls are TRBV5-4 and TRBJ1-6; 9 bases agree with TRBD1. With V trimmed by 0 bases and J by 9 bases, 1 base remained unmatched. The V gene's germline CDR1 is SGHNT and CDR2 YYREEE (reference sequence). The CDR3 loop spans 14 amino acids. The CDR3 sequence is CASSLEDRGSPLHF. Written as DNA, the CDR3 is TGTGCCAGCAGCTTGGAGGACAGGGGTTCACCCCTCCACTTT.

This clonotype appeared a few times. V usage is TRBV5-1 and J usage is TRBJ1-1; a weak D match, TRBD1 (5 bases). CDR1 is SGHRS, CDR2 YFSETQ, per germline. The CDR3 length is 17 residues. V dropped 2 bases and J dropped 0 bases, with 17 bases sitting between them. This CDR3 reads CASSFGGSAGMNTEAFF. CDR3 coding DNA: TGCGCCAGCAGCTTTGGAGGTTCGGCAGGGATGAACACTGAAGCTTTCTTT.

The chain uses TRBV3-1 and TRBJ2-1; D call uncertain. This CDR3 comprises 13 residues. Germline lookup yields CDR1 LGHDT and CDR2 YNNKEL (reference sequence). Trimming pared 1 base from V and 10 bases from J, leaving 11 bases between. The CDR3 DNA sequence: TGTGCCAGCAGCCAAGTTGTAAGGGAAGAGCAGTTCTTC. Protein sequence: CASSQVVREEQFF.

This clonotype was observed a handful of times. V gene TRBV9 combines with J gene TRBJ2-1; 9 nucleotides agree with TRBD2. Germline assignment: CDR1 SGDLS and CDR2 YYNGEE. The CDR3 length is 17 residues. J gave up 7 bases and V 0 bases, and 11 bases lay outside the gene matches. The CDR3 region is CASSVDVAGVRVNEQFF. In DNA, the CDR3 is TGTGCCAGCAGCGTAGATGTAGCGGGGGTCCGGGTGAATGAGCAGTTCTTC.

This sequence joins TRBV2 and TRBJ2-2; 7 nucleotides align to TRBD1. The CDR3 is made up of 17 amino acids. V trimming: 6 bases; J trimming: 5 bases; junction bases outside the gene matches: 15. Looked up from germline, CDR1 is SNHLY and CDR2 is FYNNEI. The CDR3 loop reads CASRISSWTGSTGELFF. CDR3 nucleotide sequence: TGTGCCAGCAGGATTTCCTCATGGACAGGATCAACCGGGGAGCTGTTTTTT.

The J gene is TRBJ2-2, the V gene TRBV7-9; TRBD1 agrees at 10 bases. This CDR3 is built from 14 residues. The germline V gene has CDR1 SEHNR and CDR2 FQNEAQ (reference sequence). V gave up 5 bases and J gave up 6 bases; unmatched junction bases: 3. Here the CDR3 DNA reads TGTGCCAGCAGCGCGGACAGGGGGGCCGGGGAGCTGTTTTTT. Residues: CASSADRGAGELFF.

This chain joins TRBV2 and TRBJ2-7, with a tentative D call TRBD2 (5 bases). In germline, CDR1 is SNHLY, CDR2 FYNNEI. V lost 5 bases and J lost 4, with 12 bases in between. The CDR3 spans 13 residues. DNA of the CDR3: TGTGCCAGCAGTACCGACGGCGGGTACGAGCAGTACTTC. Protein sequence: CASSTDGGYEQYF.